The following is a TCR beta chain sequence with its context. This entry comes from a study of T cell changes during pregnancy in multiple sclerosis. The CDR3 covers 12 residues. In germline, CDR1 is MNHEY, CDR2 SMNVEV (reference sequence). Trimming removed 4 bases at V and 0 bases at J, with 4 bases between. The data were produced by immunoSEQ multiplex PCR, yet TCRdb's version contains in-frame clones alone and is incomplete. The table has about 30,000 clones, 85% to 95% seen once. This rearrangement joins TRBV27 to TRBJ2-7; D not resolved. The receptor was isolated from a female donor with multiple sclerosis, enrolled in a pregnancy study. The sequencing used CD8+ T cells from peripheral blood mononuclear cells, collected before pregnancy. The CDR3 DNA follows: TGTGCCAGCAGTTCCCACTCCTACGAGCAGTACTTC. It is translated as CASSSHSYEQYF.